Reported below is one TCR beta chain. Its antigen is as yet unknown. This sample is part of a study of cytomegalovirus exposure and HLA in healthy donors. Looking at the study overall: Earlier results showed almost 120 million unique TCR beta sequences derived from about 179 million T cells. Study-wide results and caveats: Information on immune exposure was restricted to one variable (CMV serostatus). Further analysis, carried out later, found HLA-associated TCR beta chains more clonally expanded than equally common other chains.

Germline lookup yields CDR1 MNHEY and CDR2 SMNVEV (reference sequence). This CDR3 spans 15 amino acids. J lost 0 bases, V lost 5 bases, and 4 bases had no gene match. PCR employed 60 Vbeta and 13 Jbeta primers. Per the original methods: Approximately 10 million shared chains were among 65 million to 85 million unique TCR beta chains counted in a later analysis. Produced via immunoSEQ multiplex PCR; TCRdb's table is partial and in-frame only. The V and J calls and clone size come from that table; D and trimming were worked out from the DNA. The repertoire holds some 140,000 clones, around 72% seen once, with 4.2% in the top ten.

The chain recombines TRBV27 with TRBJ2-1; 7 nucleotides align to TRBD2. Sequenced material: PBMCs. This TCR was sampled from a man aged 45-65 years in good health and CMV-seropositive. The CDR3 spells CASSTERDSYNEQFF. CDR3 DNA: TGTGCCAGCAGTACCGAGCGGGACTCCTACAATGAGCAGTTCTTC.